The rows below give T cell receptor beta chains drawn from one sample of a study of identical twins. TCRdb re-called the 5' RACE reads through MiXCR, storing one row per CDR3 protein. This sample has roughly 720,000 distinct CDR3 sequences, with 15% to 20% found just once. The sample also formed part of further work on T cells expressing NK-cell markers.

Specimen: PBMCs. Receptors originate from a woman aged 18-35 years in good health. Each CDR3 is given with its conserved first and last residue. The D gene is left open where the match is weak. The listing skips clone size in some rows; elsewhere it reads once, few, many or a size class.

V gene,J gene,clone size,D gene,CDR3 protein,CDR3 DNA
TRBV12-3/TRBV12-4,TRBJ2-4,few,-,CASRGPGGNIQYF,TGTGCCAGCAGAGGGCCAGGAGGGAACATTCAGTACTTC
TRBV7-2,TRBJ2-7,-,TRBD2,CASSLGLAGLGVYEQYF,TGTGCCAGCAGCTTAGGGTTGGCAGGACTAGGTGTCTACGAGCAGTACTTC
TRBV13,TRBJ2-7,-,-,CASSWGTPPNEQYF,TGTGCCAGCAGCTGGGGGACACCGCCGAACGAGCAGTACTTC
TRBV5-1,TRBJ2-1,few,-,CASSLEGDPYNEQFF,TGCGCCAGCAGCTTGGAGGGAGATCCCTACAATGAGCAGTTCTTC
TRBV7-2,TRBJ1-1,-,-,CASSLDLPSGAFF,TGTGCCAGCAGCTTAGACCTTCCCTCTGGGGCTTTCTTT
TRBV10-3,TRBJ2-1,-,-,CAIRPGSRPYNEQFF,TGTGCCATCCGCCCGGGAAGCCGGCCTTACAATGAGCAGTTCTTC
TRBV29-1,TRBJ1-1,-,-,CSVASPEMNTEAFF,TGCAGCGTTGCGAGTCCTGAGATGAACACTGAAGCTTTCTTT
TRBV9,TRBJ1-6,-,-,CASSVGESPLHF,TGTGCCAGCAGCGTAGGTGAATCACCCCTCCACTTT
TRBV6-2/TRBV6-3,TRBJ2-7,-,TRBD2,CASSRTLTSGTYEQYF,TGTGCCAGCAGCAGAACCTTGACTAGCGGGACCTACGAGCAGTACTTC
TRBV5-4,TRBJ2-7,few,-,CASKDSGSSEQYF,TGTGCCAGCAAGGATAGCGGCTCTTCCGAGCAGTACTTC
TRBV20-1,TRBJ2-1,-,TRBD2,CSWPSGGFYNEQFF,TGCAGTTGGCCTAGCGGGGGATTTTACAATGAGCAGTTCTTC
TRBV9,TRBJ2-2,-,-,CASSVEGIGTGELFF,TGTGCCAGCAGCGTAGAGGGCATAGGCACCGGGGAGCTGTTTTTT
TRBV5-1,TRBJ2-3,-,-,CASSLPDGFPSTDTQYF,TGCGCCAGCAGCTTACCAGACGGATTCCCTAGCACAGATACGCAGTATTTT
TRBV7-2,TRBJ2-7,-,-,CASSLSGQGYHEQYF,TGTGCCAGCAGCTTAAGTGGTCAGGGATACCACGAGCAGTACTTC
TRBV20-1,TRBJ1-5,few,-,CSASRPRDSNQPQHF,TGCAGTGCTAGTCGTCCCAGGGATAGCAATCAGCCCCAGCATTTT
TRBV12-3/TRBV12-4,TRBJ1-3,-,-,CASSFRRRDSGNTIYF,TGTGCCAGCAGTTTCCGACGACGGGACTCTGGAAACACCATATATTTT
TRBV6-1,TRBJ1-5,few,TRBD1,CASKWGQGDQPQHF,TGTGCCAGCAAATGGGGACAGGGCGATCAGCCCCAGCATTTT
TRBV29-1,TRBJ2-1,-,-,CSVTSGTRAYNEQFF,TGCAGCGTAACTTCCGGGACAAGGGCCTACAATGAGCAGTTCTTC
TRBV9,TRBJ2-3,few,-,CASSVSALTDTQYF,TGTGCCAGCAGCGTATCCGCCCTCACAGATACGCAGTATTTT
TRBV20-1,TRBJ1-2,many,-,CSSLTDRSYGYTF,TGCAGTAGTTTAACGGACCGCTCTTATGGCTACACCTTC
TRBV6-1,TRBJ1-2,many,TRBD1,CASSTRDRANGYTF,TGTGCCAGCAGTACACGGGACAGGGCTAACGGCTACACCTTC
TRBV11-2,TRBJ1-1,few,-,CASTPTGRKAFF,TGTGCCAGCACTCCGACAGGCCGAAAAGCTTTCTTT
TRBV7-9,TRBJ1-1,few,-,CASSSEGRGEAFF,TGTGCCAGCAGCTCCGAAGGGCGGGGGGAAGCTTTCTTT
TRBV5-1,TRBJ2-7,-,-,CASSLGDNSYEQYF,TGCGCCAGCAGCTTGGGGGACAACTCCTACGAGCAGTACTTC
TRBV20-1,TRBJ2-7,few,TRBD1,CSAPDRGRDEQYF,TGCAGTGCCCCGGACAGGGGGCGCGACGAGCAGTACTTC
TRBV12-3/TRBV12-4,TRBJ1-1,-,TRBD1,CASKPGQANSDEAFF,TGTGCCAGCAAACCGGGACAGGCAAATTCCGATGAAGCTTTCTTT
TRBV10-3,TRBJ2-3,-,-,CAAAFPGTTDTQYF,TGTGCCGCCGCTTTCCCGGGGACCACAGATACGCAGTATTTT
TRBV12-3/TRBV12-4,TRBJ1-1,few,TRBD1,CASSPSGTGTTEAFF,TGTGCCAGCAGTCCCTCAGGGACAGGCACGACTGAAGCTTTCTTT
TRBV7-9,TRBJ1-1,-,TRBD1,CASGPTGITEAFF,TGTGCCAGCGGCCCGACAGGGATCACTGAAGCTTTCTTT
TRBV7-9,TRBJ2-1,-,-,CASSHRTVNNEQFF,TGTGCCAGCAGCCACAGGACCGTAAACAATGAGCAGTTCTTC
TRBV29-1,TRBJ2-1,-,-,CSVPGGNSYNEQFF,TGCAGCGTTCCAGGAGGGAACTCCTACAATGAGCAGTTCTTC
TRBV6-1,TRBJ1-3,-,-,CASSGGYSGNTIYF,TGTGCCAGCAGTGGGGGATACTCTGGAAACACCATATATTTT
TRBV20-1,TRBJ2-1,-,TRBD2,CSARDHKLAGGGPRNEQFF,TGCAGTGCTAGAGATCATAAACTAGCGGGAGGAGGGCCCCGGAATGAGCAGTTCTTC
TRBV24-1,TRBJ2-1,many,-,CATSTASTYNEQFF,TGTGCCACCTCTACGGCAAGCACCTACAATGAGCAGTTCTTC
TRBV20-1,TRBJ2-7,-,TRBD2,CSAAGTSNYEQYF,TGCAGTGCTGCCGGGACTAGCAATTACGAGCAGTACTTC
TRBV7-9,TRBJ2-7,few,-,CASSFKGSHEQYF,TGTGCCAGCAGCTTTAAGGGGTCACACGAGCAGTACTTC
TRBV12-3/TRBV12-4,TRBJ1-2,many,-,CASSLGQDNYGYTF,TGTGCCAGCAGTTTAGGCCAGGACAACTATGGCTACACCTTC
TRBV5-1,TRBJ1-1,-,-,CASSLYGAGTEAFF,TGCGCCAGCAGCTTGTACGGAGCGGGCACTGAAGCTTTCTTT
TRBV18,TRBJ2-1,-,-,CATQPQQDNEQFF,TGTGCCACCCAGCCCCAGCAAGACAATGAGCAGTTCTTC
TRBV12-3/TRBV12-4,TRBJ2-1,few,-,CASSLGISNEQFF,TGTGCCAGCAGTTTAGGCATTAGCAATGAGCAGTTCTTC
TRBV12-3/TRBV12-4,TRBJ1-1,many,-,CASSFQENTEAFF,TGTGCCAGCAGCTTCCAGGAGAACACTGAAGCTTTCTTT
TRBV28,TRBJ1-1,-,TRBD1,CASSEQGTTEAFF,TGTGCCAGCAGTGAACAGGGGACCACTGAAGCTTTCTTT
TRBV7-2,TRBJ2-1,-,TRBD2,CASSSGTSGRGYNEQFF,TGTGCCAGCAGCTCCGGGACTAGCGGGAGGGGATACAATGAGCAGTTCTTC
TRBV11-2,TRBJ1-6,-,TRBD1,CASSSPTGMRTLHF,TGTGCCAGCAGCTCCCCGACAGGGATGCGGACCCTCCACTTT
TRBV7-9,TRBJ2-5,-,-,CASSPAPARETQYF,TGTGCCAGCAGCCCAGCCCCAGCCCGAGAGACCCAGTACTTC
TRBV29-1,TRBJ1-1,-,-,CSVVKYSPRGTEAFF,TGCAGCGTTGTGAAGTATAGTCCTAGAGGGACTGAAGCTTTCTTT
TRBV5-1,TRBJ2-2,many,TRBD2,CASSWTYSGQNTGELFF,TGCGCCAGCAGCTGGACGTATAGCGGGCAAAACACCGGGGAGCTGTTTTTT
TRBV12-3/TRBV12-4,TRBJ1-2,few,-,CASSNGGAAYGYTF,TGTGCCAGCAGTAACGGCGGGGCCGCTTATGGCTACACCTTC
TRBV10-3,TRBJ2-7,-,TRBD2,CAIRPSGGNEQYF,TGTGCCATCAGGCCTAGCGGGGGCAACGAGCAGTACTTC
TRBV12-3/TRBV12-4,TRBJ2-6,-,-,CASRRGSGANVLTF,TGTGCCAGCAGAAGGGGCTCTGGGGCCAACGTCCTGACTTTC
TRBV12-3/TRBV12-4,TRBJ2-4,-,TRBD1,CASRRTGDIQYF,TGTGCCAGCAGGAGGACAGGGGACATTCAGTACTTC
TRBV6-5,TRBJ2-2,few,-,CASSYTTGELFF,TGTGCCAGCAGTTACACTACCGGGGAGCTGTTTTTT